This T cell receptor (beta chain) was sequenced during a study of hypomethylating agent response in myelodysplastic syndrome. In the study overall: With a mean age of approximately 72 +/- 6.3 years, patients were most commonly cytogenetically diploid. Study-wide results and limits: Control donors' ages did not match those of MDS patients.

CDR1 and CDR2 from the germline V gene are ENHRY and SYGVKD. Trimming stripped 3 bases from V and 2 bases from J, with 1 base between. The CDR3 consists of 11 residues. At survey resolution, roughly 400 ng of DNA per sample was split into two 200 ng replicates. In the original processing: Of 168,753 unique clonotypes, approximately 1.5% were previously reported viral-epitope-specific in VDJdb. The repertoire was sequenced with immunoSEQ multiplex PCR; TCRdb's copy has only in-frame clones and lacks some. V, J and clone size are taken as reported in that table, and D and trimming were inferred from the DNA itself. In the table there are some 1,000 clones, 80% to 85% of which are singletons. Notes on this clone: Its antigen is as yet unknown.

The receptor was derived from a human donor with myelodysplastic syndrome. The J gene is TRBJ2-5, the V gene TRBV10-3; D call uncertain. The sequenced sample was bone marrow, obtained before or after starting hypomethylating agent treatment for myelodysplastic syndrome (not recorded which). CDR3 amino acids: CAISEQETQYF. Here the CDR3 DNA reads TGTGCCATCAGTGAACAAGAGACCCAGTACTTC.